What follows are 14 T cell receptor beta chains derived from one specimen sequenced in a study of blood T cell repertoires in COVID-19. Sequencing used immunoSEQ multiplex PCR; TCRdb keeps in-frame clones, though not all of them. The table includes 52,000 or so clones, around 79% detected once. The sample comprised peripheral blood. These receptors all stem from a human donor in a cohort sampled during active COVID-19.

The chain carries TRBV29-1 and TRBJ2-3; 8 bases line up with TRBD2. The germline V gene has CDR1 SQVTM and CDR2 ANQGSEA. V dropped 3 bases and J dropped 9; count of bases not matched to a gene: 8. The CDR3 has 13 amino acids. CDR3 coding DNA: TGCAGCGTTGAGTCGCGGGGGGTGGGGACGCAGTATTTT. Its translation is CSVESRGVGTQYF.

This clone has a handful of counts. This sequence joins TRBV4-3 and TRBJ2-1; the match to TRBD2 covers 10 bases. Per germline, CDR1 LGHNA and CDR2 YSLEER. The CDR3 runs to 15 residues. J lost 7 bases, V lost 1 base, and 4 bases had no gene match. DNA of the CDR3: TGCGCCAGCAGCCAAGGTGCTAGCGGGAGTAATGAGCAGTTCTTC. This gives the protein CASSQGASGSNEQFF.

The genes are TRBV19 and TRBJ2-7; perhaps TRBD1 as D (5 bases). The CDR3 is 14 amino acids. Trimming stripped 5 bases from V and 5 bases from J, with 16 bases between. Per germline, CDR1 LNHDA and CDR2 SQIVND (reference sequence). CDR3 sequence: CASSPTPAGHEQYF. The CDR3 DNA sequence: TGTGCCAGTAGTCCCACGCCGGCAGGGCACGAGCAGTACTTC.

The genes are TRBV9 and TRBJ2-2; a possible D gene is TRBD1 (6 bases). The CDR3 contains 16 residues. Germline V gene data show CDR1 as SGDLS and CDR2 as YYNGEE. V was pared by 4 bases and J by 0 bases, with 13 bases between. The CDR3 sequence is CASSPRTVANTGELFF. The CDR3 DNA follows: TGTGCCAGCAGCCCACGGACAGTCGCGAACACCGGGGAGCTGTTTTTT.

This chain links TRBV6-5 with TRBJ2-7; D unclear. Trimming took 6 bases from V and 4 from J, leaving 19 bases between them. This CDR3 is 15 amino acids long. The germline V gene has CDR1 MNHEY and CDR2 SVGAGI. The CDR3: CASRIKLAGRYEQYF. CDR3 coding DNA: TGTGCCAGCAGAATAAAGCTCGCCGGTAGATACGAGCAGTACTTC.

The chain carries TRBV7-9 and TRBJ2-7, with a weak D call TRBD1 (7 bases). Trimming shortened V by 2 bases and J by 2 bases, and 10 bases separated the two germline ends. The CDR3 has 14 amino acids. Germline V gene sequence: CDR1 SEHNR, CDR2 FQNEAQ (reference sequence). The CDR3 coding sequence is TGTGCCAGCAGCTTACAGGGGGGAGCCTACGAGCAGTACTTC. Protein sequence: CASSLQGGAYEQYF. Full variable domain (remainder filled in from reference TRBV7-9 and TRBJ2-7): DTGVSQNPRHKITKRGQNVTFRCDPISEHNRLYWYRQTLGQGPEFLTYFQNEAQLEKSRLLSDRFSAERPKGSFSTLEIQRTEQGDSAMYLCASSLQGGAYEQYFGPGTRLTVT.

The CDR3 sequence: CASSIRTAHYQPQHF. CDR3 bases: TGTGCCAGTAGTATTAGAACAGCTCATTATCAGCCCCAGCATTTT. The chain joins TRBV19 to TRBJ1-5, with no clear D. Between the trimmed V and J ends, which lost 3 bases and 5 bases, there was a span of 14 bases. Per germline, CDR1 LNHDA and CDR2 SQIVND (reference sequence). This CDR3 has 15 amino acids.

The V gene is TRBV7-9, the J gene TRBJ1-4; the match to TRBD1 covers 9 bases. Per germline, CDR1 SEHNR and CDR2 FQNEAQ (reference sequence). V shed 4 bases, J shed 10 bases, and the junction held 16 bases outside the gene matches. This CDR3 comprises 17 residues. CDR3: CASSSRTGDPYEAKLFF. The CDR3, as DNA: TGTGCCAGCAGCTCACGGACAGGGGACCCCTACGAGGCAAAACTGTTTTTT. The entire variable domain, with the rest obtained from reference TRBV7-9 and TRBJ1-4, is as follows: DTGVSQNPRHKITKRGQNVTFRCDPISEHNRLYWYRQTLGQGPEFLTYFQNEAQLEKSRLLSDRFSAERPKGSFSTLEIQRTEQGDSAMYLCASSSRTGDPYEAKLFFGSGTQLSVL.

The CDR3 bases are TGTGCCAGCAGCCCTACCATCGAAATATCCTATGGCTACACCTTC. Translating gives CASSPTIEISYGYTF. The rearrangement joins TRBV4-2 to TRBJ1-2; no reliable D call. This CDR3 comprises 15 residues. The germline V gene encodes CDR1 LGHNA and CDR2 YNFKEQ. Trimming took off 4 bases at V and 4 bases at J, with 16 bases between the two ends.

This rearrangement joins TRBV7-9 to TRBJ2-1; 8 nucleotides match TRBD1. J gave up 6 bases and V 3 bases, and 1 base lay outside the gene matches. The CDR3 loop spans 13 amino acids. Per the germline V gene, CDR1 is SEHNR and CDR2 is FQNEAQ (reference sequence). DNA for the CDR3: TGTGCCAGCAGCTTGACAGGGGTCAATGAGCAGTTCTTC. This translates into CASSLTGVNEQFF.

This rearrangement joins TRBV7-2 to TRBJ2-5; D is possibly TRBD1 (6 bases). The CDR3 runs to 15 residues. Deletions cut 2 bases from V and 5 bases from J, with 15 bases between. Per germline, CDR1 SGHTA and CDR2 FQGNSA. The CDR3 region is CASSLRGKGVETQYF. The CDR3 DNA reads as TGTGCCAGCAGCTTAAGGGGCAAGGGGGTGGAGACCCAGTACTTC.

CDR3: CASSVGARNQPQHF. CDR3 bases: TGTGCCAGCAGCGTAGGGGCAAGAAATCAGCCCCAGCATTTT. The chain joins TRBV5-8 to TRBJ1-5, with D perhaps TRBD1 (5 bases). This CDR3 has 14 residues. The germline V gene has CDR1 SGHTS and CDR2 YDEGEE. V was cut by 4 bases and J by 4 bases, with 12 bases left in between.

The chain joins TRBV7-9 to TRBJ2-7, with D possibly matching TRBD1 (5 bases). CDR1 and CDR2 from the germline V gene are SEHNR and FQNEAQ (reference sequence). V shed 2 bases and J shed 2 bases, with 7 bases lying between them. The CDR3 has 13 amino acids. CDR3 in amino acids: CASSLMDTYEQYF. CDR3 coding DNA: TGTGCCAGCAGCTTAATGGACACCTACGAGCAGTACTTC.

This chain connects TRBV3-1 (or the pseudogene TRBV3-2) to TRBJ2-7, with D uncertain. Germline CDR1 reads LGHDT; CDR2 reads YNNKEL (reference sequence). This CDR3 has 15 residues. Trimming took 0 bases from V and 0 from J, leaving 9 bases between them. CDR3 protein: CASSQDGSPSYEQYF. For the CDR3, the DNA is TGTGCCAGCAGCCAAGATGGCTCCCCCTCCTACGAGCAGTACTTC.